This entry is about one T cell receptor (beta chain). The V and J ends lost 2 bases and 8 bases, in that order; junction bases with no gene match: 9. The germline CDR1 and CDR2 sequences are SGHRS and YFSETQ. CDR3 size: 15 residues. This entry is derived from a study of control samples from healthy donors and cancer patients. This table comes from immunoSEQ multiplex PCR, and its TCRdb copy is limited to in-frame clones, with some not included. Of roughly 200,000 clones in the sample, over 80% were seen once. The V call is TRBV5-1, the J call TRBJ2-2; 7 bases fit TRBD1. This sequence was found in a man aged 25 to 40 in good health. Sample: blood. The CDR3 nucleotides are TGCGCCAGCAGCTTTACGGGACAGCAGTCGGGGGAGCTGTTTTTT. Protein product: CASSFTGQQSGELFF.